The following is a T cell receptor beta chain sequence with its context. Measured with immunoSEQ multiplex PCR; TCRdb has only the in-frame clones, and not every one. This table holds some 50,000 clones, roughly three fifths found once. This specimen comes from a study of cytotoxic CD8 clonotypes in ibrutinib-treated CLL. The CDR3 is made up of 14 amino acids. V shed 2 bases and J shed 7 bases, with 10 bases lying between them. Germline V gene lookup returns CDR1 SGHNT and CDR2 YYREEE (reference sequence). The chain couples TRBV5-4 to TRBJ1-6, with D perhaps matching TRBD1 (6 bases). This clonotype originated in a human donor with chronic lymphocytic leukemia. The material sequenced was PBMCs, taken after 24 months of ibrutinib treatment. The CDR3 is CASSLQGGNSPLHF. CDR3 coding DNA: TGTGCCAGCAGCTTACAGGGAGGGAATTCACCCCTCCACTTT.